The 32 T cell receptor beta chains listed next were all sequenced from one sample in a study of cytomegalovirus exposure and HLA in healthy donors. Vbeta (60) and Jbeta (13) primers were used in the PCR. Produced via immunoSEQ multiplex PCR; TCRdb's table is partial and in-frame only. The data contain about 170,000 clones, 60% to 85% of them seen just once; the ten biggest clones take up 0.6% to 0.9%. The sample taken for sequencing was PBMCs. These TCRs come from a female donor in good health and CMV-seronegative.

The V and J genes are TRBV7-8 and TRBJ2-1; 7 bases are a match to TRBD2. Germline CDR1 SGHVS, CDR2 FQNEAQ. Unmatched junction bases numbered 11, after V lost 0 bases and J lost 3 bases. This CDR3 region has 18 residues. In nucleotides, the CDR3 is TGTGCCAGCAGCTTAGCAGCGGGACCCAAGAGGGGCTACAATGAGCAGTTCTTC. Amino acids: CASSLAAGPKRGYNEQFF. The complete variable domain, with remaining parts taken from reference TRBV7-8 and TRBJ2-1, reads GAGVSQSPRYKVAKRGQDVALRCDPISGHVSLFWYQQALGQGPEFLTYFQNEAQLDKSGLPSDRFFAERPEGSVSTLKIQRTQQEDSAVYLCASSLAAGPKRGYNEQFFGPGTRLTVL.

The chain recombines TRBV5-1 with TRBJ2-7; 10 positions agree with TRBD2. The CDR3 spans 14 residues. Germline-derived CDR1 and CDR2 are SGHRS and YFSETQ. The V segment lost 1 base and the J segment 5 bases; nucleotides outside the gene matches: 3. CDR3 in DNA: TGCGCCAGCAGCTTGATAGCGGGGGGAGACGAGCAGTACTTC. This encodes CASSLIAGGDEQYF.

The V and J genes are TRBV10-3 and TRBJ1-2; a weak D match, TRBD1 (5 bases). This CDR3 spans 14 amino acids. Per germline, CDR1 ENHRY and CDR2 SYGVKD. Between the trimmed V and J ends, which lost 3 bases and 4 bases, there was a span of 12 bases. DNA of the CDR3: TGTGCCATCAGTGATGTAGGGGTGGGCTATGGCTACACCTTC. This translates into CAISDVGVGYGYTF.

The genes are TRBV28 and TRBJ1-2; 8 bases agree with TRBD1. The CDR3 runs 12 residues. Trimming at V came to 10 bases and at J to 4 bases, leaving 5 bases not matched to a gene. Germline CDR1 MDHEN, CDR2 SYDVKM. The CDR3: CATGQGGYGYTF. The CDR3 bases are TGTGCCACCGGACAGGGCGGCTATGGCTACACCTTC.

The CDR3 sequence: CASSLQKEGRPETQYF. The DNA of the CDR3 is TGTGCCAGCAGTTTGCAGAAGGAAGGGAGGCCAGAGACCCAGTACTTC. This chain connects TRBV27 to TRBJ2-5; a weak D match, TRBD2 (6 bases). The CDR3 extends over 16 amino acids. V was cut by 3 bases and J by 4 bases, with 18 bases left in between. The germline gives CDR1 MNHEY, CDR2 SMNVEV (reference sequence).

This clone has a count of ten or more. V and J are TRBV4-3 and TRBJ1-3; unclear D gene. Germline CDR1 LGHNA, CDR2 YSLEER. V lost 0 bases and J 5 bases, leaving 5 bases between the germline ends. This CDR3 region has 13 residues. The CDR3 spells CASSQDLRNTIYF. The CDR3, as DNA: TGCGCCAGCAGCCAAGATCTTCGAAACACCATATATTTT.

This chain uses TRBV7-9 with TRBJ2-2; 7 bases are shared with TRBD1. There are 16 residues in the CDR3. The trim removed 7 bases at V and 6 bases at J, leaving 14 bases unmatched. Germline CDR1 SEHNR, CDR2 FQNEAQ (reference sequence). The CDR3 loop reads CASIPAETGLAGELFF. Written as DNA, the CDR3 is TGTGCCAGCATCCCCGCCGAGACAGGGTTGGCCGGGGAGCTGTTTTTT.

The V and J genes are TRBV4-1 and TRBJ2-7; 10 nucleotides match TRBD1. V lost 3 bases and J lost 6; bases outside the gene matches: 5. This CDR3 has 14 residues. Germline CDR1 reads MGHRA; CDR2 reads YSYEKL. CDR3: CASSHAGQGGEQYF. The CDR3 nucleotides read TGCGCCAGCAGCCATGCCGGACAGGGGGGCGAGCAGTACTTC.

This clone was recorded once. This chain's CDR3 is CASSDPGETYEQYF. DNA of the CDR3: TGCGCCAGCAGCGACCCGGGGGAAACCTACGAGCAGTACTTC. This rearrangement joins TRBV10-2 to TRBJ2-7; possible D gene TRBD2, 6 bases. Germline lookup yields CDR1 WSHSY and CDR2 SAAADI. Trimming pared 6 bases from V and 2 bases from J, leaving 14 bases between. The CDR3 is made up of 14 amino acids.

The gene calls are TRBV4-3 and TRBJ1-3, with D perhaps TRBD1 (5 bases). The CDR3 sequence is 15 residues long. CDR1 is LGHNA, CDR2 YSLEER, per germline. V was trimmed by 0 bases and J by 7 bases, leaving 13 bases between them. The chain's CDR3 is CASSQDPGGWNTIYF. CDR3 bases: TGCGCCAGCAGCCAAGACCCCGGGGGGTGGAACACCATATATTTT.

For the CDR3, the DNA is TGTGCCAGCAGTGAAAGAGCGGGGGGCTTGAGAGGTGAGCAGTTCTTC. Amino acids: CASSERAGGLRGEQFF. J is TRBJ2-1 and V is TRBV6-1, with 9 bases identical to TRBD2. Germline V CDR1 and CDR2: MNHNS, SASEGT. The CDR3 sequence is 16 residues long. J was trimmed by 9 bases and V by 2 bases; bases with no gene match: 11.

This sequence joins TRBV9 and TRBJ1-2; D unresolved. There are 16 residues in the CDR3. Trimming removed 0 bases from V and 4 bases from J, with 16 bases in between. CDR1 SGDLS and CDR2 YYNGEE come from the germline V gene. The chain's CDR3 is CASSVELEGLIYGYTF. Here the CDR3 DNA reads TGTGCCAGCAGCGTAGAGTTGGAGGGTCTCATCTATGGCTACACCTTC.

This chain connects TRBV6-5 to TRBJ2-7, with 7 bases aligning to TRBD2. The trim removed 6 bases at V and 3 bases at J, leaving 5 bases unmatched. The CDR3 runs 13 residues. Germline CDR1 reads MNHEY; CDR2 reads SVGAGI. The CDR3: CASSGGGHYEQYF. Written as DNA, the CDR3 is TGTGCCAGCAGCGGGGGAGGGCACTACGAGCAGTACTTC.

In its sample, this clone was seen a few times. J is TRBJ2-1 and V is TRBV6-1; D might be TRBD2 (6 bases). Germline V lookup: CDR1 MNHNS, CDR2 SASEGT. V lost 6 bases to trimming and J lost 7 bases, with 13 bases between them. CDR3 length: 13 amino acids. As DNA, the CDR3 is TGTGCCAGCAGGGACTATACCGGGAATGAGCAGTTCTTC. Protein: CASRDYTGNEQFF.

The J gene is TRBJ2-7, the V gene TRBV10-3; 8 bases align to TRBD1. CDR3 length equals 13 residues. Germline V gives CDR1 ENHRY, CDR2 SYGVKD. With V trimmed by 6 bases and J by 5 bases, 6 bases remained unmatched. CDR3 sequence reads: CAIRGQDDHEQYF. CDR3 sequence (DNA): TGTGCCATCAGGGGACAGGACGACCACGAGCAGTACTTC.

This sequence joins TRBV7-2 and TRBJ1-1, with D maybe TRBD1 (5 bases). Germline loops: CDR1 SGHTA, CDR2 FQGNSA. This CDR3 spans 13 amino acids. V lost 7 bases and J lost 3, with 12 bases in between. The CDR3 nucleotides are TGTGCCAGCACCCCCGGGACTTACACTGAAGCTTTCTTT. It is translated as CASTPGTYTEAFF.

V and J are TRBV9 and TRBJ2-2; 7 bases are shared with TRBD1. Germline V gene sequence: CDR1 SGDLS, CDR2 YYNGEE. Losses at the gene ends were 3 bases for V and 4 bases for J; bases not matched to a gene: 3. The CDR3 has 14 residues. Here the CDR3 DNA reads TGTGCCAGCAGCGGAGGGGGCGGCACCGGGGAGCTGTTTTTT. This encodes CASSGGGGTGELFF. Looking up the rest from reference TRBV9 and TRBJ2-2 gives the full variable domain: DSGVTQTPKHLITATGQRVTLRCSPRSGDLSVYWYQQSLDQGLQFLIQYYNGEERAKGNILERFSAQQFPDLHSELNLSSLELGDSALYFCASSGGGGTGELFFGEGSRLTVL.

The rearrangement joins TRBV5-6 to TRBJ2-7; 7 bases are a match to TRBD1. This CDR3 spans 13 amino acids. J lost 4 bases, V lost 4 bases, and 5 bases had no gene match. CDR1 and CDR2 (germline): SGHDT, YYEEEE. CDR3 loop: CASSPGTAYEQYF. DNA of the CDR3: TGTGCCAGCAGCCCCGGGACAGCGTACGAGCAGTACTTC.

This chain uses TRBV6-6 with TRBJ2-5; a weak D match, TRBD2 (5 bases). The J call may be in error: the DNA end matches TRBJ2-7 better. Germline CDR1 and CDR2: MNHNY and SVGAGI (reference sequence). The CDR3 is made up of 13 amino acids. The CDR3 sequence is CASRSGLSYEQYF. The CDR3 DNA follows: TGTGCCAGCAGATCGGGATTATCCTACGAGCAGTACTTC.

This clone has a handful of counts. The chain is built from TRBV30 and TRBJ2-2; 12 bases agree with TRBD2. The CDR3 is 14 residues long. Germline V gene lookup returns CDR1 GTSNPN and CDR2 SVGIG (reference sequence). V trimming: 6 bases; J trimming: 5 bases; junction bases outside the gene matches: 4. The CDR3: CACRLAGDTGELFF. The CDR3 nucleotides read TGTGCCTGTAGACTAGCGGGAGATACCGGGGAGCTGTTTTTT.

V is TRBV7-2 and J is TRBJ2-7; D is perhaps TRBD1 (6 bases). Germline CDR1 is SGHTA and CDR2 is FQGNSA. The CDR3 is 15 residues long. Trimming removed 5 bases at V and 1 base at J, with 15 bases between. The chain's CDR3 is CASSRILTGSYEQYF. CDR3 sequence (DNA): TGTGCCAGCAGCCGAATTTTGACAGGTTCCTACGAGCAGTACTTC.

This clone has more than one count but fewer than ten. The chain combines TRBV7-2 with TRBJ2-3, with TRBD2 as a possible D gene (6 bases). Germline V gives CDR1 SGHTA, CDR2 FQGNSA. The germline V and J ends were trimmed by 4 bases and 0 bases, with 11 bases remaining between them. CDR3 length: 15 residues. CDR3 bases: TGTGCCAGCAGCTCCCTGGGGGGAAGCACAGATACGCAGTATTTT. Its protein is CASSSLGGSTDTQYF.

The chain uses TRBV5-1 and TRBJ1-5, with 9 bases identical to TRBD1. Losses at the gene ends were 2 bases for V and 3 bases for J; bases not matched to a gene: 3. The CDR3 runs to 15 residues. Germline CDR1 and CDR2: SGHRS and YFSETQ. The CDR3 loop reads CASSFGTGPNQPQHF. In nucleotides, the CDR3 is TGCGCCAGCAGCTTTGGGACAGGGCCCAATCAGCCCCAGCATTTT.

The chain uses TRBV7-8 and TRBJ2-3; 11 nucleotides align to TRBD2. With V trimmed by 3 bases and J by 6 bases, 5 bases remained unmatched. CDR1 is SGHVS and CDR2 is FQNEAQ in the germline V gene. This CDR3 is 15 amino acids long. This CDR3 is CASSFSGGAGDTQYF. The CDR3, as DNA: TGTGCCAGCAGCTTTAGCGGGGGGGCGGGTGATACGCAGTATTTT.

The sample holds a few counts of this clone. CDR3 nucleotide sequence: TGTGCCAGCAGCGCCTCACTAGCGGGTATGTCCTACGAGCAGTACTTC. Protein sequence: CASSASLAGMSYEQYF. This chain links TRBV9 with TRBJ2-7; 9 bases agree with TRBD2. This CDR3 has 16 residues. The germline gives CDR1 SGDLS, CDR2 YYNGEE. The V gene end was trimmed by 3 bases and the J gene end by 1 base; junction bases not matched to a gene: 8.

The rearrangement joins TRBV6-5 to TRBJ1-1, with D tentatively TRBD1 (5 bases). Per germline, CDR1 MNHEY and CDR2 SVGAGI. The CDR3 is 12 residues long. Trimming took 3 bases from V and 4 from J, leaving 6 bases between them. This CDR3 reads CASSYGATEAFF. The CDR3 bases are TGTGCCAGCAGTTATGGGGCCACTGAAGCTTTCTTT.

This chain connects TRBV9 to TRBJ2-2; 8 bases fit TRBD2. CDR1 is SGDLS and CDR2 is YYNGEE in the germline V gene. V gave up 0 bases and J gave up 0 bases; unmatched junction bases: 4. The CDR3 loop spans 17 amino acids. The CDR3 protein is CASSVGAGGANTGELFF. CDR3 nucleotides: TGTGCCAGCAGCGTAGGGGCGGGAGGTGCGAACACCGGGGAGCTGTTTTTT.

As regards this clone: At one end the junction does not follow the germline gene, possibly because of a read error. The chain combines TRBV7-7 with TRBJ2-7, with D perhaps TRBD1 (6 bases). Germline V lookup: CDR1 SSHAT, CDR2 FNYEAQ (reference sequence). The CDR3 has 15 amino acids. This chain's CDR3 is CASSLLTGIRPEQYF. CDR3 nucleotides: TGTGCTAGCAGCTTATTGACAGGCATACGTCCGGAGCAGTACTTC. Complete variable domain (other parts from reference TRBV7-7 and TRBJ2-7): GAGVSQSPRYKVTKRGQDVTLRCDPISSHATLYWYQQALGQGPEFLTYFNYEAQPDKSGLPSDRFSAERPEGSISTLTIQRTEQRDSAMYRCASSLLTGIRPEQYFGPGTRLTVT.

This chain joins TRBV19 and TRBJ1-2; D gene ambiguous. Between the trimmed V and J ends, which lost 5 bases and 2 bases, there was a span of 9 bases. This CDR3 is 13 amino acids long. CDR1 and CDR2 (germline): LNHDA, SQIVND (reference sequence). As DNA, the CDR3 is TGTGCCAGTAGTGTGGGCAGAAACTATGGCTACACCTTC. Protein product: CASSVGRNYGYTF.

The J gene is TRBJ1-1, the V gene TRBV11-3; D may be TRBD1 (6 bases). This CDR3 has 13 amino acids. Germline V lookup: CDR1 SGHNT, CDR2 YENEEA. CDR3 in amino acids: CASRGRGNTEAFF. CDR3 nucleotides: TGTGCGTCGAGGGGGAGGGGGAACACTGAAGCTTTCTTT.

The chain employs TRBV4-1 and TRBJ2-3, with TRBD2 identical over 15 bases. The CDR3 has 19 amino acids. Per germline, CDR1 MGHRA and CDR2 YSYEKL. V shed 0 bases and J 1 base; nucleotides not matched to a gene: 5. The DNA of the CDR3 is TGCGCCAGCAGCCAAGAAGGACTAGCGGGGGGGCAGGGCACAGATACGCAGTATTTT. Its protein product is CASSQEGLAGGQGTDTQYF.

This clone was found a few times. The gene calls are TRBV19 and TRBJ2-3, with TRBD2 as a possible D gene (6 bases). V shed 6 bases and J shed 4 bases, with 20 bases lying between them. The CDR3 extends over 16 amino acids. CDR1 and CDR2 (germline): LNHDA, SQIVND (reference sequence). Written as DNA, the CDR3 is TGTGCCAGTAGACAACGTCACACGGGAGCCCCAGATACGCAGTATTTT. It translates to CASRQRHTGAPDTQYF. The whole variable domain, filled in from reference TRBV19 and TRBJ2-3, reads DGGITQSPKYLFRKEGQNVTLSCEQNLNHDAMYWYRQDPGQGLRLIYYSQIVNDFQKGDIAEGYSVSREKKESFPLTVTSAQKNPTAFYLCASRQRHTGAPDTQYFGPGTRLTVL.